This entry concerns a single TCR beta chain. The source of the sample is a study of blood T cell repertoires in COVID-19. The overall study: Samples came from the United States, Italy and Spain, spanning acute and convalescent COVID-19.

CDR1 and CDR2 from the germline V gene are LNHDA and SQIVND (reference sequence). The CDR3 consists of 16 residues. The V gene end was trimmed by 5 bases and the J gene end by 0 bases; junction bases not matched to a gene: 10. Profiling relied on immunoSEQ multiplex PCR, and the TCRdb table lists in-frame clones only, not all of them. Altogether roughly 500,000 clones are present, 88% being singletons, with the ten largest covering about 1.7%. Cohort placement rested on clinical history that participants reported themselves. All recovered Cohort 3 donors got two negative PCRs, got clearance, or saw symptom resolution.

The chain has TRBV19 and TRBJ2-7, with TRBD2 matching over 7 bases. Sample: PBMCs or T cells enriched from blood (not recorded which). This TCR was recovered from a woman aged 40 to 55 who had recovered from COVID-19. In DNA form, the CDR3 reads TGTGCCAGTAGTCTCGGGGGAGGGGTCAGCTCCTACGAGCAGTACTTC. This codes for CASSLGGGVSSYEQYF.